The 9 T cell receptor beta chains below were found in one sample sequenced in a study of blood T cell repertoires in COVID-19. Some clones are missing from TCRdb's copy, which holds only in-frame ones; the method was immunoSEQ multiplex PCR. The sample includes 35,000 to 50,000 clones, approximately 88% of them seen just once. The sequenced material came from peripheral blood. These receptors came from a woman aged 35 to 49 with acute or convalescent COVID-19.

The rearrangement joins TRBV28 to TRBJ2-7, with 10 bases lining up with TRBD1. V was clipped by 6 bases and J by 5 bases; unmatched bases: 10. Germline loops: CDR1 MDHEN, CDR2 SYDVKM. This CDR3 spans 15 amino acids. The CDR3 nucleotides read TGTGCCAGCAGCCCTGTATCGACAGGGGGCGACGAGCAGTACTTC. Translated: CASSPVSTGGDEQYF. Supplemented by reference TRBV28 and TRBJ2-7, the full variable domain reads DVKVTQSSRYLVKRTGEKVFLECVQDMDHENMFWYRQDPGLGLRLIYFSYDVKMKEKGDIPEGYSVSREKKERFSLILESASTNQTSMYLCASSPVSTGGDEQYFGPGTRLTVT.

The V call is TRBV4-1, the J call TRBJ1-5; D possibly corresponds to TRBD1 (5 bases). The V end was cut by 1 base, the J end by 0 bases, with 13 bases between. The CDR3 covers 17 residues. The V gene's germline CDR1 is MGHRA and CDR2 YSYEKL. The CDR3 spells CASSQAGGFYSNQPQHF. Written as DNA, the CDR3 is TGCGCCAGCAGCCAAGCCGGGGGGTTCTATAGCAATCAGCCCCAGCATTTT.

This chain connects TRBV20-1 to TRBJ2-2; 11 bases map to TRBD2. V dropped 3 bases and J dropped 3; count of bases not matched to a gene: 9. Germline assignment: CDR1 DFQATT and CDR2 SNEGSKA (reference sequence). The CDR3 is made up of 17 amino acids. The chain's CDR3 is CSASLGVAGGHTGELFF. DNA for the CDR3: TGCAGTGCTAGTTTGGGAGTAGCGGGGGGGCACACCGGGGAGCTGTTTTTT.

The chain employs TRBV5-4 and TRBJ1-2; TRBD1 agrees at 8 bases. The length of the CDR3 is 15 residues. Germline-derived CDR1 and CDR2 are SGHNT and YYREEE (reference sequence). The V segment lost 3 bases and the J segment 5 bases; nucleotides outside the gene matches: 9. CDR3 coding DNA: TGTGCCAGCAGCTGGTCAGGGGGCCCAGGGTATGGCTACACCTTC. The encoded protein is CASSWSGGPGYGYTF.

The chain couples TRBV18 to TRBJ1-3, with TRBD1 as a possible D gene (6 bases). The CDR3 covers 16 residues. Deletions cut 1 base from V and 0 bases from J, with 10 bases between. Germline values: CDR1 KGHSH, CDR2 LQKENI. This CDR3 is CASSPRVGGSGNTIYF. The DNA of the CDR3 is TGTGCCAGCTCACCACGCGTAGGGGGCTCTGGAAACACCATATATTTT.

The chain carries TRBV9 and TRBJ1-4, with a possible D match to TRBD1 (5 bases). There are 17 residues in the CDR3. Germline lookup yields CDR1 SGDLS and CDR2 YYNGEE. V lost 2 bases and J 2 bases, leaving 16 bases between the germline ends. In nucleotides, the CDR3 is TGTGCCAGCAGCGTGCAGGGAGGTTCGAGGACTAATGAAAAACTGTTTTTT. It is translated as CASSVQGGSRTNEKLFF.

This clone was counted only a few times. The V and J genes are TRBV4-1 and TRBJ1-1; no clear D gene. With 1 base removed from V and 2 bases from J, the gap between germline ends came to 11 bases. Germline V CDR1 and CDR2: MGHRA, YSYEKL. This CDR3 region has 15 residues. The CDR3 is CASSQVPGFNTEAFF. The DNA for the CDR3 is TGCGCCAGCAGCCAAGTCCCGGGGTTTAACACTGAAGCTTTCTTT.

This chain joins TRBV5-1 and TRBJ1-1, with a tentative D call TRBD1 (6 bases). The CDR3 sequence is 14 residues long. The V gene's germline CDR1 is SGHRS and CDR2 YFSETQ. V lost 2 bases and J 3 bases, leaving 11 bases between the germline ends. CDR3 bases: TGCGCCAGCAGCTTTGGGGGCACGGACACTGAAGCTTTCTTT. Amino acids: CASSFGGTDTEAFF. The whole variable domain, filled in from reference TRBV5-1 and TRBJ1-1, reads KAGVTQTPRYLIKTRGQQVTLSCSPISGHRSVSWYQQTPGQGLQFLFEYFSETQRNKGNFPGRFSGRQFSNSRSEMNVSTLELGDSALYLCASSFGGTDTEAFFGQGTRLTVV.

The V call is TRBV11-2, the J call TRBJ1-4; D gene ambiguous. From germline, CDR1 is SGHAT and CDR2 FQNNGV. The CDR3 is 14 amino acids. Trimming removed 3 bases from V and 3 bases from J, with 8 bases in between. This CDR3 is CASSFADSNEKLFF. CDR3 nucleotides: TGTGCCAGCAGCTTTGCAGATTCTAATGAAAAACTGTTTTTT.